The present T cell receptor (beta chain) was sequenced within a study of blood T cell repertoires in COVID-19 (dated by TCRdb to 2018 to 2020). Regarding the research as a whole: Collaborator samples came from the United States, Italy and Spain and covered acute and convalescent phases of COVID-19. A de-identified subject ID, COVID-19 status, age in years and sex were almost always included in the sample metadata. Subjects who had been exposed to COVID-19, were actively infected with it, or had recovered from it provided the deeply sampled blood TCRbeta repertoires that made up the dataset. Where HLA class I and class II types were available, the types were taken from metadata supplied by the sample provider, not from assay-based typing. A freely available public database, intended as a resource for researchers studying the immune response to SARS-CoV-2, is where the repertoires were released. Samples were obtained from the ongoing ImmuneRACE study (first 160 participants) and from about 1,300 subjects provided by 6 global collaborators. The material from the prospective study consisted of cDNA or gDNA derived from T cells, B-cell-depleted T cells, or PBMCs.

Concerning this clone: Its antigen remains unidentified. Per-base qualities were not stored, and no clone one base away is much larger.

The germline V end is reduced by 3 bases and the J end by 3 bases; junction bases left unmatched: 18. The CDR3 holds 20 amino acids from the cysteine to the phenylalanine. The only DNA kept is the CDR3, 60 bases in frame from the first base. CDR1 and CDR2 are read off the germline V gene as SGDLS and YYNGEE. TCRbeta CDR3 regions were amplified from genomic DNA using the immunoSEQ Assay, a bias-controlled multiplex PCR. The published analysis was carried out like this. Nucleated cell counts per sample were estimated from amplification of reference gene primers within the assay. Sequence reads were collapsed and filtered to measure the absolute abundance of every unique TCRbeta CDR3 rearrangement. Productive Simpson clonality was computed per sample as the square root of Simpson's diversity index over productive rearrangements. The table comes from immuneACCESS by way of TCRdb, which keeps in-frame sequences with V and J called. Part of the clones is missing from these tables; in studies checked, under half for an unresolved V gene and the rest for unknown reasons. Clonal size and the V and J genes are those of that table, whereas D and trimming came from the DNA. The sample yields tens of thousands of clones; 85% to 90% were counted once. The top ten constitute more than 4% of the sample.

Collaborating institutions collected whole blood in K2EDTA tubes following their own protocols. For TCRbeta analysis, collaborators shipped samples in one of three forms: frozen whole blood, isolated PBMCs, or DNA extracted from either of those sample types. The research as a whole found: The amount of clinical and demographic metadata varied by source and participant and was provided uncurated.

The sample was peripheral blood. This chain joins TRBV9 to TRBJ1-2, with 12 bases in between that match TRBD1. The receptor's source is a human donor in a cohort sampled during active COVID-19. For the CDR3, the sequence is CASSDQGMPSGQGADYGYTF. The DNA sequence is given as TGTGCCAGCAGCGACCAGGGTATGCCTTCGGGACAGGGGGCCGACTATGGCTACACCTTC.